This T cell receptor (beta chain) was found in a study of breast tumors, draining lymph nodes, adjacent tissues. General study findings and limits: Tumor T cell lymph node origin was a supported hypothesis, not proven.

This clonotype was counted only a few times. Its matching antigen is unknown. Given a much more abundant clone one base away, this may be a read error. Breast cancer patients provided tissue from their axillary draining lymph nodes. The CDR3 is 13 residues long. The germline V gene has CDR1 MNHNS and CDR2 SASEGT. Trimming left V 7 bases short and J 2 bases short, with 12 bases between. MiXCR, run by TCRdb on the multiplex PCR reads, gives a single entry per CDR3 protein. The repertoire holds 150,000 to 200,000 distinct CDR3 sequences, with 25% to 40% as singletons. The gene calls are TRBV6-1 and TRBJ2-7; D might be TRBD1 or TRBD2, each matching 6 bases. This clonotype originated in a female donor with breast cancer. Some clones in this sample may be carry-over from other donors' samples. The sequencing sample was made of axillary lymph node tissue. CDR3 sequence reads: CASNLRGPYEQYF. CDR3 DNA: TGTGCCAGCAATCTTCGGGGGCCCTACGAGCAGTACTTC.